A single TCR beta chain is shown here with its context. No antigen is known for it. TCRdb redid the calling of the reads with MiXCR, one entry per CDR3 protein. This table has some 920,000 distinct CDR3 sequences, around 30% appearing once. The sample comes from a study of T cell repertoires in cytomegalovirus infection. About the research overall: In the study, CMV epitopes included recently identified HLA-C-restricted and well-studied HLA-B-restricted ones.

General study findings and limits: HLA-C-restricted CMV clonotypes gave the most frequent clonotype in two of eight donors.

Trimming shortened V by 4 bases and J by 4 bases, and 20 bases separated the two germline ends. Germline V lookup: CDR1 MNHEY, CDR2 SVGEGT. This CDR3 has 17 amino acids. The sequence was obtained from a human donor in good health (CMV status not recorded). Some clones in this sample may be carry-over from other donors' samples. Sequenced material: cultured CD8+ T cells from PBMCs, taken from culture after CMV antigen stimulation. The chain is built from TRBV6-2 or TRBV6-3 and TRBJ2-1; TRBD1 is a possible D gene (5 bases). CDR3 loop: CASSFSGQLRGYNEQFF. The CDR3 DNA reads TGTGCCAGCAGTTTCTCAGGGCAGCTAAGGGGATACAATGAGCAGTTCTTC.